The next 25 T cell receptor beta chains were all read from a single sample in a study of shared clonotypes between healthy human individuals. Assay used: immunoSEQ multiplex PCR; TCRdb lists only in-frame clones, some missing. The data hold hundreds of thousands of clones, with 70% to 80% observed a single time. Sequenced material: PBMCs. The source is a woman in her 40s in good health. Some clones in this sample may be carry-over from other donors' samples.

The V gene is TRBV15, the J gene TRBJ2-7, with 7 positions matching TRBD2. Germline trimming cut 3 bases from V and 5 bases from J; bases unmatched to any gene: 10. This CDR3 spans 15 amino acids. Looked up from germline, CDR1 is LNHNV and CDR2 is YYDKDF (reference sequence). For the CDR3, the DNA is TGTGCCACCAGCAGGGGACGGACTAGGAAGAACGAGCAGTACTTC. Translation gives CATSRGRTRKNEQYF.

The V call is TRBV18, the J call TRBJ2-7; 9 bases are a match to TRBD2. This CDR3 spans 14 amino acids. The V gene's germline CDR1 is KGHSH and CDR2 LQKENI. Losses at the gene ends were 2 bases for V and 5 bases for J; bases not matched to a gene: 4. The CDR3 here is CASSPGAGGHEQYF. The CDR3 coding sequence is TGTGCCAGCTCACCAGGAGCGGGAGGTCACGAGCAGTACTTC.

V usage is TRBV28 and J usage is TRBJ2-1, with 12 bases identical to TRBD1. The CDR3 extends over 14 amino acids. Germline CDR1 and CDR2: MDHEN and SYDVKM. With 6 bases clipped from V and 7 bases from J, the junction kept 4 bases outside the gene matches. This chain's CDR3 is CASSRDRGLNEQFF. In nucleotides, the CDR3 is TGTGCCAGCAGCCGGGACAGGGGGCTGAATGAGCAGTTCTTC. The full variable domain, with the rest looked up from reference TRBV28 and TRBJ2-1, is DVKVTQSSRYLVKRTGEKVFLECVQDMDHENMFWYRQDPGLGLRLIYFSYDVKMKEKGDIPEGYSVSREKKERFSLILESASTNQTSMYLCASSRDRGLNEQFFGPGTRLTVL.

The chain has TRBV21-1 and TRBJ2-7; TRBD1, the D gene given by the table, was not confirmed from the DNA. TRBV21-1 is designated a pseudogene. CDR3 length: 14 amino acids. CDR3 DNA: TGTGCCAGCAAGAAGACAGGGGGCTTTTACGAGCAGTACTTC. Its protein product is CASKKTGGFYEQYF.

At least ten counts were recorded for this clone. This CDR3 is also generated by other DNA sequences in the sample. This chain connects TRBV6-6 to TRBJ2-2; TRBD2 aligns across 7 bases. Looked up from germline, CDR1 is MNHNY and CDR2 is SVGAGI (reference sequence). V gave up 3 bases and J gave up 1 base; unmatched junction bases: 5. The CDR3 covers 16 residues. The CDR3 sequence: CASSYRTRMNTGELFF. The CDR3 nucleotides are TGTGCCAGCAGTTATAGGACTAGAATGAACACCGGGGAGCTGTTTTTT.

This chain uses TRBV5-5 with TRBJ2-3; 12 nucleotides agree with TRBD2. Trimming cost V 2 bases and J 0 bases; bases outside gene matches: 1. CDR1 and CDR2 from the germline V gene are SGHKS and YYEKEE (reference sequence). The CDR3 contains 16 residues. The CDR3 spells CASSFGTSGSTDTQYF. DNA of the CDR3: TGTGCCAGCAGCTTCGGGACTAGCGGGAGCACAGATACGCAGTATTTT.

The chain uses TRBV5-1 and TRBJ1-5; 10 bases are a match to TRBD1. This CDR3 contains 15 residues. Trimming removed 6 bases from V and 4 bases from J; junction bases left unmatched: 7. CDR1 is SGHRS and CDR2 is YFSETQ in the germline V gene. CDR3 in amino acids: CASTPGTGVNQPQHF. CDR3 nucleotides: TGCGCCAGCACCCCCGGGACAGGGGTTAATCAGCCCCAGCATTTT.

The rearrangement uses TRBV6-5 and TRBJ1-2, with D possibly being TRBD1 (6 bases). The CDR3 is 13 residues long. The V end lost 5 bases, the J end lost 7 bases, and 14 bases lay between the germline ends. Germline V gene sequence: CDR1 MNHEY, CDR2 SVGAGI. DNA of the CDR3: TGTGCCAGCAGTAGCGACAGGTGGCTTGGCTACACCTTC. Protein product: CASSSDRWLGYTF.

The J gene is TRBJ2-3, the V gene TRBV19, with 9 bases matching TRBD1. This CDR3 region has 15 residues. The germline V gene encodes CDR1 LNHDA and CDR2 SQIVND (reference sequence). Trimming cost V 7 bases and J 5 bases; bases outside gene matches: 10. In nucleotides, the CDR3 is TGTGCCAGTACTCTCGGGAGACAGGGGGGAGATACGCAGTATTTT. Protein sequence: CASTLGRQGGDTQYF. Looking up the rest from reference TRBV19 and TRBJ2-3 gives the full variable domain: DGGITQSPKYLFRKEGQNVTLSCEQNLNHDAMYWYRQDPGQGLRLIYYSQIVNDFQKGDIAEGYSVSREKKESFPLTVTSAQKNPTAFYLCASTLGRQGGDTQYFGPGTRLTVL.

The rearrangement joins TRBV6-6 to TRBJ2-3; D gene uncertain. This CDR3 has 13 amino acids. Germline V lookup: CDR1 MNHNY, CDR2 SVGAGI (reference sequence). V lost 5 bases to trimming and J lost 5 bases, with 11 bases between them. CDR3 in DNA: TGTGCCAGCAGTCCTCACTTGGAAGATACGCAGTATTTT. It codes for CASSPHLEDTQYF.

This clone appeared a single time. The genes are TRBV10-1 and TRBJ2-7; 10 bases align to TRBD1. The V segment lost 8 bases and the J segment 6 bases; nucleotides outside the gene matches: 13. The V gene's germline CDR1 is WNHNN and CDR2 SYGVQD (reference sequence). This CDR3 contains 15 residues. The CDR3 loop is CASGGDRGDPSEQYF. CDR3 DNA sequence: TGCGCCAGCGGCGGGGACAGGGGTGACCCTTCCGAGCAGTACTTC.

The gene calls are TRBV7-2 and TRBJ2-2, with D perhaps matching TRBD1 (6 bases). Trimming cost V 1 base and J 7 bases, with 13 bases left between them. CDR3 length: 15 amino acids. Germline values: CDR1 SGHTA, CDR2 FQGNSA. The CDR3 spells CASSLVPGANGELFF. CDR3 sequence (DNA): TGTGCCAGCAGCTTAGTCCCAGGGGCTAACGGGGAGCTGTTTTTT. The entire variable domain, with the rest obtained from reference TRBV7-2 and TRBJ2-2, is as follows: GAGVSQSPSNKVTEKGKDVELRCDPISGHTALYWYRQSLGQGLEFLIYFQGNSAPDKSGLPSDRFSAERTGGSVSTLTIQRTQQEDSAVYLCASSLVPGANGELFFGEGSRLTVL.

There are a few counts of this clone. This chain uses TRBV27 with TRBJ1-2; 8 nucleotides line up with TRBD1. V lost 2 bases, J lost 4 bases, and 9 bases stayed unmatched. Germline V gene data show CDR1 as MNHEY and CDR2 as SMNVEV (reference sequence). CDR3 length: 16 amino acids. In DNA form, the CDR3 reads TGTGCCAGCAGTTTAAAGCTTGGACAGGGCCCCTATGGCTACACCTTC. Translating it yields CASSLKLGQGPYGYTF.

V gene TRBV21-1 combines with J gene TRBJ2-1; the table's D call TRBD1 went unverified against the DNA. TRBV21-1 is listed as a pseudogene. This CDR3 has 19 residues. This CDR3 is CASSKALTDYESVIDEQFF. The DNA of the CDR3 is TGTGCCAGCAGCAAAGCCCTAACAGATTACGAGTCGGTGATCGATGAGCAGTTCTTC.

The genes are TRBV6-5 and TRBJ2-7, with a weak D call TRBD1 (5 bases). Germline V gives CDR1 MNHEY, CDR2 SVGAGI. This CDR3 has 14 residues. V was cut by 4 bases and J by 7 bases, with 17 bases left in between. The CDR3 DNA sequence: TGTGCCAGCAGTTTAGACAGTCCCCTGCGAGAGCAGTACTTC. Residues: CASSLDSPLREQYF.

The CDR3 region has the DNA TGTGCCAGCAGCCAAGATACCGTGCTAGCGGGAATCGCCGAGCAGTACTTC. It codes for CASSQDTVLAGIAEQYF. V usage is TRBV4-2 and J usage is TRBJ2-7; 9 bases align to TRBD2. V shed 0 bases, J shed 6 bases, and the junction held 12 bases outside the gene matches. The CDR3 contains 17 residues. Germline loops: CDR1 LGHNA, CDR2 YNFKEQ.

Note on this clone: A far larger clone lies a single base away; this is likely a read error. This specimen includes other DNA sequences encoding the same CDR3. The chain recombines TRBV5-4 with TRBJ2-1; D ambiguous. The CDR3 spans 13 residues. With 0 bases removed from V and 8 bases from J, the gap between germline ends came to 9 bases. Germline assignment: CDR1 SGHNT and CDR2 YYREEE (reference sequence). CDR3: CASSLGSADEQFF. CDR3 nucleotides: TGTGCCAGCAGCTTGGGCTCGGCCGATGAGCAGTTCTTC.

The genes are TRBV11-1 and TRBJ2-7; TRBD2 agrees at 13 bases. The V gene end was trimmed by 5 bases and the J gene end by 4 bases; junction bases not matched to a gene: 2. Germline V gives CDR1 SGHAT, CDR2 FQDESV (reference sequence). The CDR3 is 14 amino acids. The CDR3 loop is CASSMTSGRYEQYF. CDR3 coding DNA: TGTGCCAGCAGCATGACTAGCGGGAGGTACGAGCAGTACTTC.

The CDR3 loop reads CASSQTGDYEQYF. The CDR3 nucleotides read TGTGCCAGCAGCCAAACTGGAGACTACGAGCAGTACTTC. V usage is TRBV5-4 and J usage is TRBJ2-7; D unclear. The V end lost 4 bases, the J end lost 3 bases, and 11 bases lay between the germline ends. Germline V CDR1 and CDR2: SGHNT, YYREEE (reference sequence). This CDR3 is built from 13 residues.

The chain links TRBV7-9 to TRBJ2-1, with D perhaps TRBD1 (6 bases). The V end lost 10 bases, the J end lost 2 bases, and 18 bases lay between the germline ends. From germline, CDR1 is SEHNR and CDR2 FQNEAQ (reference sequence). This CDR3 contains 15 residues. As DNA, the CDR3 is TGTGCCACCGGTGGACAGCACGACGCCTACAATGAGCAGTTCTTC. Its protein product is CATGGQHDAYNEQFF.

This sequence joins TRBV9 and TRBJ2-1; D uncertain. V lost 3 bases and J lost 4, with 11 bases in between. Germline V gene data show CDR1 as SGDLS and CDR2 as YYNGEE. The CDR3 is 14 amino acids. The CDR3 spells CASSAQTGYNEQFF. The CDR3 DNA reads as TGTGCCAGCAGCGCACAGACTGGATACAATGAGCAGTTCTTC. Complete variable domain (other parts from reference TRBV9 and TRBJ2-1): DSGVTQTPKHLITATGQRVTLRCSPRSGDLSVYWYQQSLDQGLQFLIQYYNGEERAKGNILERFSAQQFPDLHSELNLSSLELGDSALYFCASSAQTGYNEQFFGPGTRLTVL.

The CDR3 reads CASSTRAGSYEQYF. The CDR3 bases are TGTGCCAGCAGCACAAGGGCAGGGTCCTACGAGCAGTACTTC. The chain carries TRBV28 and TRBJ2-7, with D perhaps matching TRBD1 (5 bases). This CDR3 has 14 residues. The V gene's germline CDR1 is MDHEN and CDR2 SYDVKM. The ends were cut back, 6 bases at V and 1 base at J, with 13 bases in the middle.

The chain is built from TRBV27 and TRBJ2-7; D tentatively reads TRBD1 or TRBD2 (6 bases each). This CDR3 contains 14 residues. Per germline, CDR1 MNHEY and CDR2 SMNVEV (reference sequence). Deletions cut 10 bases from V and 2 bases from J, with 18 bases between. The CDR3 region is CATRPGDIAYEQYF. CDR3 sequence (DNA): TGTGCCACCCGACCGGGGGACATAGCCTACGAGCAGTACTTC.

J is TRBJ2-1 and V is TRBV19; either TRBD1 or TRBD2 may fit D (5 bases each). V lost 5 bases and J 7 bases, leaving 24 bases between the germline ends. In germline, CDR1 is LNHDA, CDR2 SQIVND (reference sequence). CDR3 length: 17 amino acids. CDR3 amino acids: CASSFPGTVEGRNEQFF. The CDR3 DNA is TGTGCCAGTAGTTTCCCCGGGACGGTCGAGGGGCGGAATGAGCAGTTCTTC.

The chain employs TRBV7-2 and TRBJ2-1; D unclear. The CDR3 is 11 residues long. Looked up from germline, CDR1 is SGHTA and CDR2 is FQGNSA. V was clipped by 4 bases and J by 10 bases, with 8 bases between them. This chain's CDR3 is CASSSLREQFF. CDR3 nucleotide sequence: TGTGCCAGCAGCTCCCTCAGGGAGCAGTTCTTC.